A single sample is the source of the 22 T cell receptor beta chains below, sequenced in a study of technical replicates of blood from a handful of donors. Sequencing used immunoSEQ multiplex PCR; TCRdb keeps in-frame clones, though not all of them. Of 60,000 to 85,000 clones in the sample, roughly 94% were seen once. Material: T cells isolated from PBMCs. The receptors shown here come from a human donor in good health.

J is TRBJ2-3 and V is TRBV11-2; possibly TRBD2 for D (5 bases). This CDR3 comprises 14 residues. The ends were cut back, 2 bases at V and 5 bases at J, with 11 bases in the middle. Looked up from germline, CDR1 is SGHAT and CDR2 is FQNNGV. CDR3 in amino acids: CASSLLPGIDTQYF. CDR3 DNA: TGTGCCAGCAGCTTACTCCCCGGGATAGATACGCAGTATTTT.

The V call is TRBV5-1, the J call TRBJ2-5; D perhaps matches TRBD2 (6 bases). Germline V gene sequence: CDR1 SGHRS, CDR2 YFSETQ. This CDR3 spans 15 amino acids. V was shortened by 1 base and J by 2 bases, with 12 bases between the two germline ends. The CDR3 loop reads CASSLRSAGQETQYF. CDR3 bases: TGCGCCAGCAGCTTGAGGTCGGCGGGACAAGAGACCCAGTACTTC.

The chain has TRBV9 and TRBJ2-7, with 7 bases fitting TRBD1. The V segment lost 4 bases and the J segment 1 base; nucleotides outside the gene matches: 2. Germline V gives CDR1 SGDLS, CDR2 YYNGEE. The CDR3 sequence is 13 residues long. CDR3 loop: CASSRQGSYEQYF. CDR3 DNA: TGTGCCAGCAGCCGACAGGGTTCCTACGAGCAGTACTTC.

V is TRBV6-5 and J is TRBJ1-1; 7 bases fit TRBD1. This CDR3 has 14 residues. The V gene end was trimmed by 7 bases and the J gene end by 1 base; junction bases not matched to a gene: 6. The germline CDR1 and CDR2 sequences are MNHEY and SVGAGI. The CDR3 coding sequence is TGTGCCAGCATCTTGACAGGGTCGAACACTGAAGCTTTCTTT. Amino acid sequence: CASILTGSNTEAFF.

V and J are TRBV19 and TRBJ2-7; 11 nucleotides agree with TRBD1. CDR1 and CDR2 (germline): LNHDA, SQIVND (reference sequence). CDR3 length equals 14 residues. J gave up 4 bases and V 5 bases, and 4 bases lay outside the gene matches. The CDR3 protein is CASSVGQGAYEQYF. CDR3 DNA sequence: TGTGCCAGTAGTGTCGGACAGGGGGCATACGAGCAGTACTTC.

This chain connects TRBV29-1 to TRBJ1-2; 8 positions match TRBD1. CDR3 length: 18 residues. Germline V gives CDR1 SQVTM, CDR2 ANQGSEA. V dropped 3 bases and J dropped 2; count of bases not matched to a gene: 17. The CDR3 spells CSVDRDRSSNSLNYGYTF. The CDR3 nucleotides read TGCAGCGTTGATCGGGACAGGTCTTCAAACTCACTCAACTATGGCTACACCTTC.

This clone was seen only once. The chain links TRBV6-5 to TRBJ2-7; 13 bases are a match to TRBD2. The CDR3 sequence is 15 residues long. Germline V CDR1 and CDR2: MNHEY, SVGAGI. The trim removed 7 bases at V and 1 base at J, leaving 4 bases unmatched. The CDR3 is CASKPGLAGSYEQYF. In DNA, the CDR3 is TGTGCCAGCAAACCGGGACTAGCGGGATCCTACGAGCAGTACTTC.

The CDR3 DNA reads as TGTGCCAGCAGCTCAACAATGACTAGCGGGAGGAATGAGCAGTTCTTC. Its translation is CASSSTMTSGRNEQFF. V and J are TRBV7-3 and TRBJ2-1; 13 nucleotides align to TRBD2. The V gene's germline CDR1 is SGHTA and CDR2 FQGTGA. The junction had 7 bases not matched to a gene; V was cut back by 4 bases and J by 7 bases. The length of the CDR3 is 16 residues.

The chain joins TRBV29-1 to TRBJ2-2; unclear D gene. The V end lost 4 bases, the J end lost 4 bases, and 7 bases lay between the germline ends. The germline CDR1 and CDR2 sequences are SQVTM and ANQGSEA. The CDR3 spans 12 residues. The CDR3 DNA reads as TGCAGCGTTGGCCCGGGCACCGGGGAGCTGTTTTTT. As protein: CSVGPGTGELFF.

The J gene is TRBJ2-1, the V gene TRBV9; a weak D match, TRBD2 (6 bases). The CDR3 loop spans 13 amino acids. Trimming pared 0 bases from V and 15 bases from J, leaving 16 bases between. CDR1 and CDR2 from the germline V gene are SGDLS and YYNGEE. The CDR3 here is CASSVDRLGGLFF. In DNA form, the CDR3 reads TGTGCCAGCAGCGTAGACAGGCTGGGGGGACTGTTCTTC.

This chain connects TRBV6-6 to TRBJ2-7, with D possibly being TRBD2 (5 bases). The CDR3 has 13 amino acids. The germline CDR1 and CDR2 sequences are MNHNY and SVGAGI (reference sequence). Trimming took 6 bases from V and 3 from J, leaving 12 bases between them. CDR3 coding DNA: TGTGCCAGCAGATCGGACGGACTCTACGAGCAGTACTTC. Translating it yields CASRSDGLYEQYF.

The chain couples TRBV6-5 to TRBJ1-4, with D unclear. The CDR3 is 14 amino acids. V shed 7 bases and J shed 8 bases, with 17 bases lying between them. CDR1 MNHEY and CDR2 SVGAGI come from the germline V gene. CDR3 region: CASTRGSQREKLFF. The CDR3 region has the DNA TGTGCCAGCACCCGGGGTTCCCAACGGGAAAAACTGTTTTTT.

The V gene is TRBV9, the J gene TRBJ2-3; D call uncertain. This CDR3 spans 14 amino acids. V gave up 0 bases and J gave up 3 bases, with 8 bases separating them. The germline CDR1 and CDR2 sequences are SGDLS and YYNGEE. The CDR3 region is CASSVGRETDTQYF. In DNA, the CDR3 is TGTGCCAGCAGCGTAGGAAGAGAGACAGATACGCAGTATTTT.

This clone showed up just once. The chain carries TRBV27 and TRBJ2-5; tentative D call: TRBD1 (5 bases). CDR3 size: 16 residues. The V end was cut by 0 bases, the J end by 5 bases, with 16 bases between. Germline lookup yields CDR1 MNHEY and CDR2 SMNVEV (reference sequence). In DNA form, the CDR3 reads TGTGCCAGCAGTTTATCAATCAGGGAAAGAGGCGAGACCCAGTACTTC. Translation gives CASSLSIRERGETQYF.

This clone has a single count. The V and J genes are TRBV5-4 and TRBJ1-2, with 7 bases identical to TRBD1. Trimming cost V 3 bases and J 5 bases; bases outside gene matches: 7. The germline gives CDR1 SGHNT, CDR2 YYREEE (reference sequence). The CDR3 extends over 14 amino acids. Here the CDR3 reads CASSSGTAVYGYTF. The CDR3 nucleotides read TGTGCCAGCAGCTCCGGGACAGCGGTATATGGCTACACCTTC. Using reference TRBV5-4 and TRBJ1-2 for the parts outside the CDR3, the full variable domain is ETGVTQSPTHLIKTRGQQVTLRCSSQSGHNTVSWYQQALGQGPQFIFQYYREEENGRGNFPPRFSGLQFPNYSSELNVNALELDDSALYLCASSSGTAVYGYTFGSGTRLTVV.

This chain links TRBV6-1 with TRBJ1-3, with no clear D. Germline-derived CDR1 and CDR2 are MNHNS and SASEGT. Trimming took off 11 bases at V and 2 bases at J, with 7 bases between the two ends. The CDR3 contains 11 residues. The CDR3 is CAGITGNTIYF. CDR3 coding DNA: TGTGCCGGCATCACTGGAAACACCATATATTTT.

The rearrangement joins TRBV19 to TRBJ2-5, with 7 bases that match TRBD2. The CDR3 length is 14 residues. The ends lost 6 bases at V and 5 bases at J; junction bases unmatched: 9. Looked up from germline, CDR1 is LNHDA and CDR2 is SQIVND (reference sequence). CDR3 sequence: CASRKSGNGETQYF. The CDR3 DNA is TGTGCCAGTAGGAAGAGCGGGAACGGGGAGACCCAGTACTTC.

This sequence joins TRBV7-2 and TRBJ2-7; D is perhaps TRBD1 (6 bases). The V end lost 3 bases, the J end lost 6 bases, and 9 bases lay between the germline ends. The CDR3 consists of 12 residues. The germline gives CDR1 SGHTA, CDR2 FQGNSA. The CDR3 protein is CASSLGHPEQYF. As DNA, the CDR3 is TGTGCCAGCAGCTTGGGACACCCCGAGCAGTACTTC.

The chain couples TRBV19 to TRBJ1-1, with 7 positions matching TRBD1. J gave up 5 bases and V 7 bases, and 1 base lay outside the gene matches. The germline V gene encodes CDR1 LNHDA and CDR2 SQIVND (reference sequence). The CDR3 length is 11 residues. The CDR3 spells CASKTGTEAFF. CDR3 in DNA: TGTGCCAGTAAGACAGGGACTGAAGCTTTCTTT.

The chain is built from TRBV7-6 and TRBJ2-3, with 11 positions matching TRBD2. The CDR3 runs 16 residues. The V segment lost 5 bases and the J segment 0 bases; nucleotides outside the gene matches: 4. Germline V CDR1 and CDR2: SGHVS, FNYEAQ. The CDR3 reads CASSPRTSGSTDTQYF. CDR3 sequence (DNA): TGTGCCAGCAGCCCGAGGACTAGCGGGAGCACAGATACGCAGTATTTT.

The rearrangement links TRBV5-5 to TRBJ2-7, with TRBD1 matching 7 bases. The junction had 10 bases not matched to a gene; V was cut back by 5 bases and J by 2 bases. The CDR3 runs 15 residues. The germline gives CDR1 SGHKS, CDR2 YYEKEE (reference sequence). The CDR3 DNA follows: TGTGCCAGCAGTTTGACCAGGGGGAAGGCCTACGAGCAGTACTTC. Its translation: CASSLTRGKAYEQYF.

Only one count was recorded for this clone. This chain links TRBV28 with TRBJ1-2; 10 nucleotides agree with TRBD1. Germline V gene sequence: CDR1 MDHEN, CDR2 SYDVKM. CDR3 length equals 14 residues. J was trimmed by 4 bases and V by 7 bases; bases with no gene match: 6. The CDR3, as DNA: TGTGCCAGCATAAACGGACAGGGGGGCTATGGCTACACCTTC. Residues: CASINGQGGYGYTF.